This T cell receptor (beta chain) was sequenced in a study of CD8 T cells in Susac syndrome. Study information: Sequencing included Susac syndrome patients, over 5 of them with active disease and roughly eight in remission.

This clonotype appeared a single time. Its antigen is undetermined. The limits of the CDR3 on the DNA are not certain, so only TCRdb's listed CDR3 is given. Reverse transcription of 0.5 to 1 ug RNA was performed with random hexamers. Multiplex PCR with immunoSEQ amplified the TCR beta CDR3 across 54 Vbeta and 13 Jbeta. TCRdb fed the immunoSEQ multiplex PCR reads into MiXCR, producing one record per CDR3 protein. The repertoire holds under 150,000 distinct CDR3 sequences, more than 85% seen once, with roughly 0.14% in the top ten. Study conclusions and caveats: CD4+ repertoires of Susac syndrome patients lacked detectable clonal expansion.

From its first to its last residue, the CDR3 has 16 amino acids. Germline CDR1 DFQATT, CDR2 SNEGSKA (reference sequence). The sequencing sample was made of CD4+ T cells from PBMCs. This rearrangement joins TRBV20-1 to TRBJ2-5; no check of the table's D call, TRBD2, against the DNA was made. The sequence was collected from a human donor with Susac syndrome. The CDR3 loop is CSARNVLASFLETQYF.